These 16 T cell receptor beta chains were sequenced from one sample in a study of control samples from healthy donors and cancer patients. TCRdb keeps only in-frame clones here, not all; method: immunoSEQ multiplex PCR. This sample has about 65,000 clones, with about nine tenths found just once. The sample taken for sequencing was PBMCs. Every receptor here comes from a woman aged 45 to 65 with colorectal cancer.

The rearrangement joins TRBV25-1 to TRBJ2-7; D is unclear. Germline CDR1 MGHDK, CDR2 SYGVNS. The V end lost 1 base, the J end lost 4 bases, and 8 bases lay between the germline ends. The CDR3 totals 13 residues. The CDR3 DNA sequence: TGTGCCAGCAGTGAATTTGCGGAATACGAGCAGTACTTC. Its translation is CASSEFAEYEQYF.

The J gene is TRBJ2-6, the V gene TRBV3-1 (or the pseudogene TRBV3-2), with TRBD1 as a possible D gene (5 bases). V gave up 4 bases and J gave up 1 base, with 11 bases separating them. Germline-derived CDR1 and CDR2 are LGHDT and YNNKEL (reference sequence). This CDR3 is 16 amino acids long. The CDR3 coding sequence is TGTGCCAGCAGCCCGATGACAGTTTCTGGGGCCAACGTCCTGACTTTC. Translated: CASSPMTVSGANVLTF.

The sample holds one count of this clone. The chain combines TRBV19 with TRBJ1-5; maybe TRBD1 (5 bases). The CDR3 totals 18 residues. Germline-derived CDR1 and CDR2 are LNHDA and SQIVND (reference sequence). V lost 6 bases and J lost 0, with 21 bases in between. CDR3 in amino acids: CASRIGRHQGNSNQPQHF. For the CDR3, the DNA is TGTGCCAGTAGGATTGGTCGACACCAGGGTAATAGCAATCAGCCCCAGCATTTT.

This chain uses TRBV6-1 with TRBJ2-3; D is perhaps TRBD1 (6 bases). V lost 2 bases and J lost 9, with 12 bases in between. This CDR3 region has 13 residues. Germline lookup yields CDR1 MNHNS and CDR2 SASEGT. The CDR3 loop is CASSESGERTQYF. CDR3 DNA: TGTGCCAGCAGTGAATCAGGGGAGCGGACGCAGTATTTT.

The rearrangement joins TRBV6-4 to TRBJ2-3, with 8 bases that match TRBD2. Trimming cost V 5 bases and J 5 bases; bases outside gene matches: 9. Germline V gene data show CDR1 as MRHNA and CDR2 as SNTAGT. This CDR3 has 15 amino acids. The CDR3 region is CASSRRGDPLDTQYF. CDR3 DNA: TGTGCCAGCAGTCGGCGGGGGGACCCGTTAGATACGCAGTATTTT.

This chain uses TRBV5-4 with TRBJ2-5; 8 bases align to TRBD2. V gave up 1 base and J gave up 7 bases; unmatched junction bases: 9. This CDR3 comprises 15 residues. Germline values: CDR1 SGHNT, CDR2 YYREEE (reference sequence). This CDR3 reads CASSLQSGREGTQYF. Written as DNA, the CDR3 is TGTGCCAGCAGCTTGCAATCAGGACGGGAGGGGACCCAGTACTTC.

A single count supports this clone. The chain employs TRBV28 and TRBJ1-5, with no clear D. Trimming left V 6 bases short and J 3 bases short, with 15 bases between. CDR1 is MDHEN and CDR2 is SYDVKM in the germline V gene. The CDR3 spans 15 residues. CDR3 amino acids: CASRVRGGDNQPQHF. The CDR3 bases are TGTGCCAGCAGGGTACGTGGCGGAGACAATCAGCCCCAGCATTTT.

The chain combines TRBV29-1 with TRBJ2-5, with a tentative D call TRBD1 (5 bases). V shed 8 bases and J shed 5 bases, with 12 bases lying between them. Germline V CDR1 and CDR2: SQVTM, ANQGSEA. The CDR3 runs to 11 residues. This chain's CDR3 is CSTGQGETQYF. CDR3 coding DNA: TGCAGCACAGGACAAGGGGAGACCCAGTACTTC.

The chain combines TRBV7-9 with TRBJ2-1; 14 bases line up with TRBD2. The V gene end was trimmed by 5 bases and the J gene end by 7 bases; junction bases not matched to a gene: 13. The CDR3 totals 18 residues. Germline V lookup: CDR1 SEHNR, CDR2 FQNEAQ (reference sequence). The CDR3 region is CASSAPGLAGVSRNEQFF. CDR3 sequence (DNA): TGTGCCAGCAGCGCGCCGGGACTAGCGGGGGTGTCTAGGAATGAGCAGTTCTTC.

The rearrangement links TRBV15 to TRBJ2-1; D is possibly TRBD2 (6 bases). The CDR3 has 15 residues. Germline V gives CDR1 LNHNV, CDR2 YYDKDF (reference sequence). V shed 7 bases and J shed 4 bases, with 17 bases lying between them. CDR3 protein: CATNRRDGGYNEQFF. The CDR3 nucleotides read TGTGCCACCAACAGGCGGGACGGGGGATACAATGAGCAGTTCTTC.

This clone was counted once. The genes are TRBV10-1 and TRBJ2-7; TRBD2 agrees at 7 bases. Germline-derived CDR1 and CDR2 are WNHNN and SYGVQD (reference sequence). Losses at the gene ends were 2 bases for V and 3 bases for J; bases not matched to a gene: 4. The CDR3 length is 14 residues. Here the CDR3 reads CASSEAGGDYEQYF. CDR3 sequence (DNA): TGCGCCAGCAGTGAGGCTGGGGGGGACTACGAGCAGTACTTC.

Only one count was recorded for this clone. The chain carries TRBV5-1 and TRBJ2-1, with a tentative D call TRBD2 (6 bases). CDR3 length: 15 amino acids. Trimming stripped 2 bases from V and 5 bases from J, with 14 bases between. Germline assignment: CDR1 SGHRS and CDR2 YFSETQ. CDR3 amino acids: CASSFAGLGDNEQFF. CDR3 bases: TGCGCCAGCAGCTTTGCGGGACTCGGCGACAATGAGCAGTTCTTC.

The J gene is TRBJ2-7, the V gene TRBV9, with TRBD2 matching 10 bases. With V trimmed by 3 bases and J by 1 base, 4 bases remained unmatched. This CDR3 contains 15 residues. CDR1 is SGDLS, CDR2 YYNGEE, per germline. CDR3 in DNA: TGTGCCAGCAGCGGGGGACTAGCGAAATCCTACGAGCAGTACTTC. Residues: CASSGGLAKSYEQYF.

The chain joins TRBV2 to TRBJ1-5; 7 bases map to TRBD1. Germline loops: CDR1 SNHLY, CDR2 FYNNEI. After removal of 3 bases from V and 4 bases from J, the junction contained 9 bases not matched to a gene. CDR3 length equals 16 residues. The CDR3 is CASSEGKRQGNQPQHF. As DNA, the CDR3 is TGTGCCAGCAGTGAGGGAAAGCGACAGGGAAATCAGCCCCAGCATTTT.

The V call is TRBV27, the J call TRBJ2-2, with D possibly matching TRBD2 (5 bases). Germline V lookup: CDR1 MNHEY, CDR2 SMNVEV (reference sequence). Trimming left V 6 bases short and J 6 bases short, with 11 bases between. The CDR3 runs to 13 residues. The CDR3: CASSITRAGELFF. The DNA for the CDR3 is TGTGCCAGCAGCATCACGAGGGCCGGGGAGCTGTTTTTT.

This chain joins TRBV7-8 and TRBJ2-2; TRBD1 aligns across 11 bases. Germline CDR1 is SGHVS and CDR2 is FQNEAQ. This CDR3 is built from 17 residues. Trimming at V came to 4 bases and at J to 3 bases, leaving 7 bases not matched to a gene. The CDR3 DNA is TGTGCCAGCAGCTCGGGACAGGGGGGAAGGGACACCGGGGAGCTGTTTTTT. Protein: CASSSGQGGRDTGELFF.